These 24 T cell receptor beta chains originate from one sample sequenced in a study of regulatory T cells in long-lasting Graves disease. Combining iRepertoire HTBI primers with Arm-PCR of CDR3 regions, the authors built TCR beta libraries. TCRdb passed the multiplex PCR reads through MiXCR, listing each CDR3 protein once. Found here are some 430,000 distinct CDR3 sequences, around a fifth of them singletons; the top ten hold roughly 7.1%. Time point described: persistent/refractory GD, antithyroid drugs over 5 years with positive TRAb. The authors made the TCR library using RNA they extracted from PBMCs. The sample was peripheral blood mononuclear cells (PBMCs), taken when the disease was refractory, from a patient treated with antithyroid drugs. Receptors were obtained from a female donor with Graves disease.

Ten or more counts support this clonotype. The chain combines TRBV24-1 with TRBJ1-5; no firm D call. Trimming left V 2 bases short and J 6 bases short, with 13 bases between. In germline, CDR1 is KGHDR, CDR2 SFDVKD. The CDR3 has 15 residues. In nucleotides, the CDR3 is TGTGCCACCAGTGATTCTCGTCAGGTTCGTCAGCCCCAGCATTTT. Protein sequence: CATSDSRQVRQPQHF.

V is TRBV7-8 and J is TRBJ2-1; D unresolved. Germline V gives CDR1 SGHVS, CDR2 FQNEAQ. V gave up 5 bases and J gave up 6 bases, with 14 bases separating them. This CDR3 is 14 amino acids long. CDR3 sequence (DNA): TGTGCCAGCAGCCCACGAGGATTCGCCAATGAGCAGTTCTTC. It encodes CASSPRGFANEQFF.

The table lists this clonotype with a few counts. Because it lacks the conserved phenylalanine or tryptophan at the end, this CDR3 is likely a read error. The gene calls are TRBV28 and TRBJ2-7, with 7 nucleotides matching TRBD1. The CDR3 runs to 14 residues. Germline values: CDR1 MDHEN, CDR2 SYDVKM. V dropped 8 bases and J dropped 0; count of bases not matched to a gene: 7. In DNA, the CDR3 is TGTGCCAGCGGGGGACAGTCGAACTCCTACGAGCAGTACTCC. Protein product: CASGGQSNSYEQYS.

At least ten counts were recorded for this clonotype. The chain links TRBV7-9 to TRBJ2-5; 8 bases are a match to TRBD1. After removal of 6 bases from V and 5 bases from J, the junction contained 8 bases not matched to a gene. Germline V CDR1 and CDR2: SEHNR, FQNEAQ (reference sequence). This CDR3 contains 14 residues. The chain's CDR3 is CASSYGQGGETQYF. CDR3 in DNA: TGTGCCAGCAGTTACGGACAGGGTGGCGAGACCCAGTACTTC.

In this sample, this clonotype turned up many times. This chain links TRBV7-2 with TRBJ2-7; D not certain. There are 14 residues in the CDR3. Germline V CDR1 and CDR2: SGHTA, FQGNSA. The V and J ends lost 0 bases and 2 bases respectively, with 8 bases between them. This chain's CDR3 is CASSLAVHPYEQYF. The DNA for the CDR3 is TGTGCCAGCAGCTTAGCCGTGCACCCCTACGAGCAGTACTTC.

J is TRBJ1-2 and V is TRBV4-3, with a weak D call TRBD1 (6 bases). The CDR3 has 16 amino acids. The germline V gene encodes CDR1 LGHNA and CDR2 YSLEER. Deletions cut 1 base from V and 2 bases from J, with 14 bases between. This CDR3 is CASSQGGGGFNYGYTF. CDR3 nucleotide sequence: TGCGCCAGCAGCCAAGGAGGGGGGGGCTTCAACTATGGCTACACCTTC.

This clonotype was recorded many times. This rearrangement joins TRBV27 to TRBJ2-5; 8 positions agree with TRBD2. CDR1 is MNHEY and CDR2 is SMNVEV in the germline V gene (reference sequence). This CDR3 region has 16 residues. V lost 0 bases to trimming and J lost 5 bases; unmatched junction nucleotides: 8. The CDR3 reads CASSLSSGGGGETQYF. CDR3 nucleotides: TGTGCCAGCAGTTTATCGTCCGGGGGGGGAGGGGAGACCCAGTACTTC.

CDR3 loop: CASSYGQGKVFF. CDR3 coding DNA: TGTGCCAGCAGTTACGGACAGGGTAAGGTGTTCTTC. The gene calls are TRBV28 and TRBJ2-1; 8 nucleotides match TRBD1. Trimming took 4 bases from V and 15 from J; bases not matched to a gene: 8. The CDR3 runs to 12 residues. CDR1 MDHEN and CDR2 SYDVKM come from the germline V gene. Full variable domain (rest looked up from reference TRBV28 and TRBJ2-1): DVKVTQSSRYLVKRTGEKVFLECVQDMDHENMFWYRQDPGLGLRLIYFSYDVKMKEKGDIPEGYSVSREKKERFSLILESASTNQTSMYLCASSYGQGKVFFGPGTRLTVL.

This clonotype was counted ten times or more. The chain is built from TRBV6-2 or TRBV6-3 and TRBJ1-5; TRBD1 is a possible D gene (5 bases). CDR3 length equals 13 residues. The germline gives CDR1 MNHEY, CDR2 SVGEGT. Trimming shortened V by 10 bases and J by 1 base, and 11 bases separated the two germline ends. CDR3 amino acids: CATGTGSNQPQHF. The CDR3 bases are TGTGCCACTGGGACGGGGAGCAATCAGCCCCAGCATTTT.

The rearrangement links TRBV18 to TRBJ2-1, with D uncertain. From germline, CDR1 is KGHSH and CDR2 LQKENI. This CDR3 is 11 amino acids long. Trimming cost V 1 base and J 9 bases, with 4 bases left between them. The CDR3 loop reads CASSPLPEQFF. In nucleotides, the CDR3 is TGTGCCAGCTCACCACTACCTGAGCAGTTCTTC.

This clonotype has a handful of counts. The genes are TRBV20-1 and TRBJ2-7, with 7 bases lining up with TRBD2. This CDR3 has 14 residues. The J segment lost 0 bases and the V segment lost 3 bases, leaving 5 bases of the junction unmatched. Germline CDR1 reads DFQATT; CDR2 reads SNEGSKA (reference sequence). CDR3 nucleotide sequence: TGCAGTGCTAGGGGAACTAGCGACTCCTACGAGCAGTACTTC. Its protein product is CSARGTSDSYEQYF.

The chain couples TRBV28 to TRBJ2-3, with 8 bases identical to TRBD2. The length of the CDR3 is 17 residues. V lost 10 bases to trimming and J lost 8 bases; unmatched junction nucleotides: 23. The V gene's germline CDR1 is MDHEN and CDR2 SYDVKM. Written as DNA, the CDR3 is TGTGCCACTCGAGAGTATGAGCGGCCTTTCCGGGGGGGTACGCAGTATTTT. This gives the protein CATREYERPFRGGTQYF.

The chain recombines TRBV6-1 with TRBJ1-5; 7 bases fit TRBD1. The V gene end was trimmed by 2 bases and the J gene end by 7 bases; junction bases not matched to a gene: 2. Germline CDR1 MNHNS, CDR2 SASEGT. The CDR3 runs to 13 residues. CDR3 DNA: TGTGCCAGCAGTGAACAGGGGGAACAGCCCCAGCATTTT. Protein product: CASSEQGEQPQHF.

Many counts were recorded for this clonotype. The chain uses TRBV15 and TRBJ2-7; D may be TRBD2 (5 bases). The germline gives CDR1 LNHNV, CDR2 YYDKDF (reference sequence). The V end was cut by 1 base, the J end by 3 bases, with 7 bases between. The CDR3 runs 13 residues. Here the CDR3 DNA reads TGTGCCACCAGCAGAGGCGAGGGCTACGAGCAGTACTTC. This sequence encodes CATSRGEGYEQYF.

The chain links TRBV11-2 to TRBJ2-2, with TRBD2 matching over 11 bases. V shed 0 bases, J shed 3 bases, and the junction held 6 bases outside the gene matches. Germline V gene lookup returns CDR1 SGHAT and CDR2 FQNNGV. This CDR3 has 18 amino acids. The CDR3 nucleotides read TGTGCCAGCAGCTTAGATACCCTAGCGGGGGGCCACACCGGGGAGCTGTTTTTT. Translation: CASSLDTLAGGHTGELFF. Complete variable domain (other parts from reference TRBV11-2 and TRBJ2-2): EAGVAQSPRYKIIEKRQSVAFWCNPISGHATLYWYQQILGQGPKLLIQFQNNGVVDDSQLPKDRFSAERLKGVDSTLKIQPAKLEDSAVYLCASSLDTLAGGHTGELFFGEGSRLTVL.

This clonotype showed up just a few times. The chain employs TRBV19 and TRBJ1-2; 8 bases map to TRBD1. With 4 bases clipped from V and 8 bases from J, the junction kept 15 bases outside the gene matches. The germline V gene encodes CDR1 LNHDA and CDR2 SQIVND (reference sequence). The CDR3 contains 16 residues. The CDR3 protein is CASSTDPGQVSSGYTF. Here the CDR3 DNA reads TGTGCCAGTAGTACAGATCCGGGACAGGTTTCAAGCGGCTACACCTTC. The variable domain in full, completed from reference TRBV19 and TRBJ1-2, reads DGGITQSPKYLFRKEGQNVTLSCEQNLNHDAMYWYRQDPGQGLRLIYYSQIVNDFQKGDIAEGYSVSREKKESFPLTVTSAQKNPTAFYLCASSTDPGQVSSGYTFGSGTRLTVV.

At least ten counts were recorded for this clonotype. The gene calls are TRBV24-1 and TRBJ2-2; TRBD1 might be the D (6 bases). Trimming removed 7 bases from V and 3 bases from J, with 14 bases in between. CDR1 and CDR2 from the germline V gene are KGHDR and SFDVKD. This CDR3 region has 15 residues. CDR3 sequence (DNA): TGTGCCACCAGCAACAGGGATATCTACACCGGGGAGCTGTTTTTT. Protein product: CATSNRDIYTGELFF.

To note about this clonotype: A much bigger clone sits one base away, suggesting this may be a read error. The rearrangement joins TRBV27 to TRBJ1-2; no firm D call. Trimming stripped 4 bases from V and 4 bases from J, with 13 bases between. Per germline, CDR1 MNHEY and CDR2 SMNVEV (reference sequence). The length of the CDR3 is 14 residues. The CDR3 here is CASSSTSAGYGYTF. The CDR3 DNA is TGTGCCAGCAGTTCAACTTCCGCGGGCTATGGCTACACCTTC.

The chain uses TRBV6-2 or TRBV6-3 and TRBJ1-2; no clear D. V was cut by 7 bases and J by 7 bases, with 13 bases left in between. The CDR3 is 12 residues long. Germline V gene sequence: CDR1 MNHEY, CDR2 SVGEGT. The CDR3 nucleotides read TGTGCCAGCAAGGGAGTAGAGGGTGGCTACACCTTC. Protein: CASKGVEGGYTF.

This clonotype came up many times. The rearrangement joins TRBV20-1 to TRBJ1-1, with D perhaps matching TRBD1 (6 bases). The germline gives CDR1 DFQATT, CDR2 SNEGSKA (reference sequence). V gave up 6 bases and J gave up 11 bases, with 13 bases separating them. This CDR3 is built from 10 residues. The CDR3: CSAWGGTAFF. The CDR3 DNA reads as TGCAGTGCCTGGGGGGGCACGGCTTTCTTT.

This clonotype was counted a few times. The CDR3, as DNA: TGTGCCACCAGTGTCTCGAACACCGGGGAGCTGTTTTTT. It is translated as CATSVSNTGELFF. The chain carries TRBV24-1 and TRBJ2-2; no clear D gene. This CDR3 contains 13 residues. Germline CDR1 KGHDR, CDR2 SFDVKD. The germline V and J ends were trimmed by 5 bases and 0 bases, with 3 bases remaining between them.

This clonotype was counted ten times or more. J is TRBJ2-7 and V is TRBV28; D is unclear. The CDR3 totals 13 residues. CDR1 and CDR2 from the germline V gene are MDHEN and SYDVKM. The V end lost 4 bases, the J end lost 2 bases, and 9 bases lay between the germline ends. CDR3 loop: CASSYTQTYEQYF. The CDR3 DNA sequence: TGTGCCAGCAGTTACACCCAGACCTACGAGCAGTACTTC.

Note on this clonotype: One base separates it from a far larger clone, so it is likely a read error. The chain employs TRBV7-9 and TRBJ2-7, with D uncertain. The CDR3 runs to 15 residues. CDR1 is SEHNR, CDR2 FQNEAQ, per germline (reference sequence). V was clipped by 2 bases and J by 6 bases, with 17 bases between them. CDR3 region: CASSLSAGVGCEQYF. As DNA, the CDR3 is TGTGCCAGCAGCTTATCGGCAGGCGTAGGCTGCGAGCAGTACTTC.

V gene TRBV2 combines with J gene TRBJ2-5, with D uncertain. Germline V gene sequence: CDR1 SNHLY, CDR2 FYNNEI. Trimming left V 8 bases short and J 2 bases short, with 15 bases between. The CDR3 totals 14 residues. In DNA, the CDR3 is TGTGCCAGCCTTGGAGCTCCACGACAAGAGACCCAGTACTTC. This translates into CASLGAPRQETQYF.